The 6 T cell receptor beta chains below were found in one sample sequenced in a study of monozygotic twins with cystic fibrosis. Data came from immunoSEQ multiplex PCR; TCRdb stores just in-frame clones and leaves some out. The sample holds tens of thousands of clones, around 96% seen once. The sample taken for sequencing was blood. The receptors were sampled from a girl aged 2-10 years with cystic fibrosis.

This chain links TRBV5-4 with TRBJ2-1, with D uncertain. V was pared by 1 base and J by 8 bases, with 7 bases between. The CDR3 has 12 amino acids. Germline V gene sequence: CDR1 SGHNT, CDR2 YYREEE (reference sequence). In DNA, the CDR3 is TGTGCCAGCAGCTTGTCGGCTGATGAGCAGTTCTTC. This sequence encodes CASSLSADEQFF.

This chain uses TRBV2 with TRBJ2-7; TRBD2 agrees at 10 bases. This CDR3 is 14 amino acids long. The germline CDR1 and CDR2 sequences are SNHLY and FYNNEI. The V segment lost 6 bases and the J segment 12 bases; nucleotides outside the gene matches: 14. CDR3 DNA: TGTGCCAGCAGACCTCAGCGGGAGGGCCCCGTGCCGTACTTC. Its protein is CASRPQREGPVPYF.

The chain recombines TRBV27 with TRBJ1-4, with D unresolved. Germline CDR1 is MNHEY and CDR2 is SMNVEV (reference sequence). There are 13 residues in the CDR3. V dropped 2 bases and J dropped 8 bases, with 9 bases sitting between them. The CDR3 is CASSLRPGEKLFF. DNA for the CDR3: TGTGCCAGCAGTTTAAGGCCGGGCGAAAAACTGTTTTTT. The whole variable domain, filled in from reference TRBV27 and TRBJ1-4, reads EAQVTQNPRYLITVTGKKLTVTCSQNMNHEYMSWYRQDPGLGLRQIYYSMNVEVTDKGDVPEGYKVSRKEKRNFPLILESPSPNQTSLYFCASSLRPGEKLFFGSGTQLSVL.

This clone was seen only a few times. The genes are TRBV2 and TRBJ2-7; 8 nucleotides match TRBD2. The CDR3 covers 15 residues. The junction had 12 bases not matched to a gene; V was cut back by 8 bases and J by 3 bases. The germline CDR1 and CDR2 sequences are SNHLY and FYNNEI. This CDR3 reads CASGPLLAAYYEQYF. In DNA, the CDR3 is TGTGCCAGCGGCCCTTTACTAGCGGCCTACTACGAGCAGTACTTC.

The rearrangement uses TRBV7-3 and TRBJ1-2; D might be TRBD1 (5 bases). The length of the CDR3 is 13 residues. Germline CDR1 and CDR2: SGHTA and FQGTGA. V lost 5 bases to trimming and J lost 4 bases, with 11 bases between them. CDR3 protein: CASSPSRGYGYTF. The CDR3, as DNA: TGTGCCAGCAGCCCCTCGAGGGGCTATGGCTACACCTTC.

This chain joins TRBV27 and TRBJ2-3, with 8 bases aligning to TRBD1. The CDR3 runs to 15 residues. V trimming: 5 bases; J trimming: 4 bases; junction bases outside the gene matches: 8. Germline V gene lookup returns CDR1 MNHEY and CDR2 SMNVEV (reference sequence). CDR3 in amino acids: CASSPRQGLADTQYF. In DNA, the CDR3 is TGTGCCAGCAGTCCTCGACAGGGGTTGGCAGATACGCAGTATTTT.